This entry lists 28 T cell receptor beta chains sequenced from one sample in a study of T cell changes during pregnancy in multiple sclerosis. Measured with immunoSEQ multiplex PCR; TCRdb has only the in-frame clones, and not every one. The sample holds over 20,000 clones; more than 75% are singletons and the top ten take less than 8.5%. The sequences come from CD8+ T cells from peripheral blood mononuclear cells, collected before pregnancy. The receptors were gathered from a female donor with multiple sclerosis, enrolled in a pregnancy study.

The J gene is TRBJ1-1, the V gene TRBV15; D is ambiguous. This CDR3 is 14 amino acids long. The germline V gene has CDR1 LNHNV and CDR2 YYDKDF (reference sequence). The V gene lost 0 bases and the J gene lost 1 base, with 6 bases spanning the gap. CDR3 nucleotides: TGTGCCACCAGCAGAGATATCCCGAACACTGAAGCTTTCTTT. Protein sequence: CATSRDIPNTEAFF.

V usage is TRBV9 and J usage is TRBJ2-7; maybe TRBD1 (5 bases). CDR1 and CDR2 (germline): SGDLS, YYNGEE. V was clipped by 1 base and J by 1 base, with 18 bases between them. This CDR3 spans 17 amino acids. CDR3 DNA sequence: TGTGCCAGCAGCGTATCGTCAACCAGGGTTGGTTCCTACGAGCAGTACTTC. This codes for CASSVSSTRVGSYEQYF.

The chain employs TRBV7-8 and TRBJ2-1; 7 bases match TRBD1. The germline V gene encodes CDR1 SGHVS and CDR2 FQNEAQ. The junction had 11 bases not matched to a gene; V was cut back by 5 bases and J by 4 bases. This CDR3 has 16 residues. CDR3 nucleotides: TGTGCCAGCAGCCAAAGACAGGGCTCTGAATACAATGAGCAGTTCTTC. It is translated as CASSQRQGSEYNEQFF.

The chain combines TRBV6-4 with TRBJ2-1; D is possibly TRBD2 (5 bases). The CDR3 extends over 15 amino acids. V was trimmed by 2 bases and J by 2 bases, leaving 10 bases between them. Germline lookup yields CDR1 MRHNA and CDR2 SNTAGT. CDR3 residues: CASSDGGQPYNEQFF. For the CDR3, the DNA is TGTGCCAGCAGTGACGGCGGGCAGCCCTACAATGAGCAGTTCTTC.

This clone occurred once. The rearrangement links TRBV2 to TRBJ1-2; TRBD1 matches at 9 bases. The germline V gene has CDR1 SNHLY and CDR2 FYNNEI. CDR3 size: 13 residues. Unmatched junction bases numbered 3, after V lost 6 bases and J lost 4 bases. CDR3 nucleotides: TGTGCCAGCAGCGGGACAGGGACCTATGGCTACACCTTC. As protein: CASSGTGTYGYTF.

This clone has more than one count but fewer than ten. The V gene is TRBV7-9, the J gene TRBJ2-1; D call uncertain. CDR1 SEHNR and CDR2 FQNEAQ come from the germline V gene (reference sequence). The CDR3 contains 13 residues. Trimming took 2 bases from V and 3 from J, leaving 5 bases between them. The CDR3 coding sequence is TGTGCCAGCAGCTTACCCAGCTACAATGAGCAGTTCTTC. Its translation is CASSLPSYNEQFF.

The chain combines TRBV4-1 with TRBJ1-5, with 10 nucleotides matching TRBD1. Germline-derived CDR1 and CDR2 are MGHRA and YSYEKL. V gave up 0 bases and J gave up 5 bases; unmatched junction bases: 4. This CDR3 spans 16 amino acids. The CDR3 region has the DNA TGCGCCAGCAGCCAAGATAGGACAGGGGGATATCAGCCCCAGCATTTT. This translates into CASSQDRTGGYQPQHF.

V and J are TRBV29-1 and TRBJ1-1; D not certain. CDR3 size: 12 residues. Between the trimmed V and J ends, which lost 5 bases and 2 bases, there was a span of 9 bases. Germline values: CDR1 SQVTM, CDR2 ANQGSEA. The CDR3 DNA follows: TGCAGCGTTCGGTCGGGAAACACTGAAGCTTTCTTT. Encoded protein: CSVRSGNTEAFF.

V and J are TRBV7-6 and TRBJ2-2; the match to TRBD2 covers 11 bases. Per germline, CDR1 SGHVS and CDR2 FNYEAQ. The length of the CDR3 is 17 residues. The ends lost 2 bases at V and 7 bases at J; junction bases unmatched: 9. The CDR3 protein is CASSLSLLAGDNGELFF. The CDR3 DNA follows: TGTGCCAGCAGCTTAAGCCTACTAGCGGGAGATAACGGGGAGCTGTTTTTT.

The rearrangement uses TRBV6-5 and TRBJ1-4; no firm D call. The CDR3 extends over 14 amino acids. Germline-derived CDR1 and CDR2 are MNHEY and SVGAGI. Trimming stripped 0 bases from V and 4 bases from J, with 6 bases between. CDR3 bases: TGTGCCAGCAGTTACTCGAGTGGTAATGAAAAACTGTTTTTT. It encodes CASSYSSGNEKLFF.

The chain is built from TRBV9 and TRBJ2-1; D is unresolved. This CDR3 contains 15 residues. The germline V gene encodes CDR1 SGDLS and CDR2 YYNGEE. Between the trimmed V and J ends, which lost 7 bases and 5 bases, there was a span of 19 bases. This chain's CDR3 is CASQPSWAIHNEQFF. CDR3 sequence (DNA): TGTGCCAGCCAACCAAGTTGGGCGATCCACAATGAGCAGTTCTTC.

V usage is TRBV9 and J usage is TRBJ2-3, with D perhaps matching TRBD1 (7 bases). In germline, CDR1 is SGDLS, CDR2 YYNGEE. V shed 3 bases and J shed 10 bases, with 15 bases lying between them. The CDR3 runs to 13 residues. CDR3 coding DNA: TGTGCCAGCAGCGCTGGGCGGGACAGCGCGCAGTATTTT. Its translation: CASSAGRDSAQYF.

The chain couples TRBV4-1 to TRBJ2-1; 11 positions agree with TRBD2. The CDR3 sequence is 14 residues long. V shed 11 bases and J 7 bases; nucleotides not matched to a gene: 10. Looked up from germline, CDR1 is MGHRA and CDR2 is YSYEKL. CDR3 coding DNA: TGCGCCCGCGCCCGACTAGCGGGATTAAATGAGCAGTTCTTC. This sequence encodes CARARLAGLNEQFF.

This clone occurred once. The V gene is TRBV5-4, the J gene TRBJ2-7; 13 bases are shared with TRBD2. The trim removed 4 bases at V and 2 bases at J, leaving 6 bases unmatched. The CDR3 runs to 16 residues. Germline CDR1 is SGHNT and CDR2 is YYREEE (reference sequence). The chain's CDR3 is CASSTGLAGVPYEQYF. In DNA, the CDR3 is TGTGCCAGCAGCACCGGACTAGCGGGAGTGCCCTACGAGCAGTACTTC. Full variable domain (remainder filled in from reference TRBV5-4 and TRBJ2-7): ETGVTQSPTHLIKTRGQQVTLRCSSQSGHNTVSWYQQALGQGPQFIFQYYREEENGRGNFPPRFSGLQFPNYSSELNVNALELDDSALYLCASSTGLAGVPYEQYFGPGTRLTVT.

This clone was observed a single time. The chain carries TRBV11-2 and TRBJ2-7; D is perhaps TRBD2 (6 bases). Trimming shortened V by 5 bases and J by 4 bases, and 15 bases separated the two germline ends. This CDR3 is built from 14 residues. Germline CDR1 SGHAT, CDR2 FQNNGV. The chain's CDR3 is CASSPGTVAYEQYF. The CDR3 coding sequence is TGTGCCAGCAGCCCCGGGACTGTGGCTTACGAGCAGTACTTC.

The chain couples TRBV6-1 to TRBJ1-5, with a possible D match to TRBD1 (5 bases). The CDR3 totals 14 residues. V gave up 6 bases and J gave up 7 bases, with 16 bases separating them. The V gene's germline CDR1 is MNHNS and CDR2 SASEGT. CDR3 in amino acids: CASRPIKGVQPQHF. DNA of the CDR3: TGTGCCAGCAGACCAATAAAAGGGGTCCAGCCCCAGCATTTT.

The CDR3 bases are TGCGCCAGCAGCGATAGTAGCGGGATCTCTGGGGCCAACGTCCTGACTTTC. It encodes CASSDSSGISGANVLTF. The V gene is TRBV4-1, the J gene TRBJ2-6; 8 nucleotides align to TRBD2. CDR3 size: 17 residues. V lost 5 bases and J lost 0; bases outside the gene matches: 6. The germline V gene encodes CDR1 MGHRA and CDR2 YSYEKL.

This clone was seen a single time. V and J are TRBV30 and TRBJ2-1; 8 bases map to TRBD2. There are 16 residues in the CDR3. Germline CDR1 GTSNPN, CDR2 SVGIG (reference sequence). The trim removed 0 bases at V and 4 bases at J, leaving 8 bases unmatched. The CDR3 protein is CAWSVEETSVYNEQFF. Written as DNA, the CDR3 is TGTGCCTGGAGTGTAGAAGAGACTAGCGTGTACAATGAGCAGTTCTTC.

This chain links TRBV7-3 with TRBJ2-1; TRBD2 agrees at 13 bases. V shed 3 bases and J 3 bases; nucleotides not matched to a gene: 8. The CDR3 totals 18 residues. Germline V CDR1 and CDR2: SGHTA, FQGTGA. The CDR3 sequence is CASSFRGLAGLDYNEQFF. The CDR3 DNA reads as TGTGCCAGCAGCTTTAGGGGACTAGCGGGACTTGACTACAATGAGCAGTTCTTC.

This clone was found once. The chain carries TRBV7-9 and TRBJ2-7; 11 bases map to TRBD2. The CDR3 loop spans 16 amino acids. Germline-derived CDR1 and CDR2 are SEHNR and FQNEAQ (reference sequence). Losses at the gene ends were 3 bases for V and 7 bases for J; bases not matched to a gene: 11. CDR3 residues: CASSFWPPSGRSEQYF. In DNA form, the CDR3 reads TGTGCCAGCAGCTTCTGGCCGCCTAGCGGGAGGAGTGAGCAGTACTTC.

The chain combines TRBV4-1 with TRBJ1-5; maybe TRBD1 (6 bases). The CDR3 length is 16 residues. CDR1 is MGHRA, CDR2 YSYEKL, per germline. V gave up 3 bases and J gave up 1 base, with 13 bases separating them. The CDR3 region is CASSQGPGHSNQPQHF. CDR3 DNA sequence: TGCGCCAGCAGCCAGGGCCCGGGACACAGCAATCAGCCCCAGCATTTT.

The rearrangement uses TRBV13 and TRBJ2-2, with 8 bases identical to TRBD1. This CDR3 has 15 amino acids. CDR1 and CDR2 from the germline V gene are PRHDT and FYEKMQ (reference sequence). The junction had 7 bases not matched to a gene; V was cut back by 5 bases and J by 5 bases. This CDR3 is CASSANHRGTGELFF. CDR3 bases: TGTGCCAGCAGCGCGAACCACAGGGGGACCGGGGAGCTGTTTTTT.

This clone was observed a handful of times. J is TRBJ2-7 and V is TRBV7-9; D perhaps matches TRBD1 (5 bases). Germline V gene sequence: CDR1 SEHNR, CDR2 FQNEAQ (reference sequence). The CDR3 is made up of 16 amino acids. V was cut by 1 base and J by 2 bases, with 15 bases left in between. CDR3 sequence (DNA): TGTGCCAGCAGCTTAGTTTTAAGGGGCCTCACCTACGAGCAGTACTTC. This gives the protein CASSLVLRGLTYEQYF.

This chain joins TRBV19 and TRBJ1-2, with D perhaps matching TRBD1 (6 bases). Per germline, CDR1 LNHDA and CDR2 SQIVND (reference sequence). Trimming took 7 bases from V and 1 from J, leaving 22 bases between them. This CDR3 comprises 17 residues. The CDR3 DNA follows: TGTGCCAGTACCTCGGAGGCAGGGGAAGGGTTTAACTATGGCTACACCTTC. Amino acids: CASTSEAGEGFNYGYTF.

This clone was detected only once. The CDR3 sequence is CASSSFRQGNYGYTF. In DNA form, the CDR3 reads TGTGCCAGCAGCTCCTTCCGACAGGGGAACTATGGCTACACCTTC. The chain uses TRBV7-2 and TRBJ1-2, with TRBD1 matching over 8 bases. With V trimmed by 4 bases and J by 2 bases, 6 bases remained unmatched. The CDR3 spans 15 residues. In germline, CDR1 is SGHTA, CDR2 FQGNSA.

This clone is medium-sized (0.01 to 0.1%) in the sample. The chain carries TRBV30 and TRBJ1-1, with TRBD1 as a possible D gene (6 bases). Germline loops: CDR1 GTSNPN, CDR2 SVGIG (reference sequence). V was clipped by 0 bases and J by 3 bases, with 14 bases between them. The CDR3 spans 15 residues. In DNA form, the CDR3 reads TGTGCCTGGAGTGTACGTCAGGGGCCCCACACTGAAGCTTTCTTT. Its protein product is CAWSVRQGPHTEAFF.

This chain uses TRBV7-7 with TRBJ2-7; perhaps TRBD2 as D (5 bases). The germline V and J ends were trimmed by 3 bases and 3 bases, with 9 bases remaining between them. Germline CDR1 SSHAT, CDR2 FNYEAQ (reference sequence). The CDR3 runs 13 residues. The CDR3 loop reads CASSLGRDYEQYF. CDR3 DNA: TGTGCCAGCAGCTTGGGGAGAGACTACGAGCAGTACTTC.

This clone was counted a single time. The chain links TRBV7-2 to TRBJ1-4, with 9 bases fitting TRBD1. J gave up 6 bases and V 4 bases, and 6 bases lay outside the gene matches. This CDR3 contains 15 residues. Per the germline V gene, CDR1 is SGHTA and CDR2 is FQGNSA. The CDR3 protein is CASSSHWTGDEKLFF. The CDR3 DNA follows: TGTGCCAGCAGCTCGCACTGGACAGGGGATGAAAAACTGTTTTTT.